These 5 T cell receptor beta chains share one sample of origin, sequenced in a study of vaccination and CD4 T cells after COVID-19. TCRdb reprocessed the PCR reads with MiXCR, giving one entry per CDR3 protein. The sample has about 19,000 distinct CDR3 sequences; 60% are singletons. This specimen consisted of CD4+ T cells from blood, obtained after SARS-CoV-2 vaccination. These receptors were obtained from a human donor who had recovered from COVID-19.

The rearrangement links TRBV6-1 to TRBJ2-7, with 9 bases matching TRBD1. CDR1 is MNHNS, CDR2 SASEGT, per germline. This CDR3 is built from 15 residues. V was pared by 5 bases and J by 0 bases, with 5 bases of the junction left unmatched. CDR3 amino acids: CASSQPGQGSYEQYF. The CDR3 bases are TGTGCCAGCAGTCAACCGGGACAGGGCTCCTACGAGCAGTACTTC.

The rearrangement links TRBV6-5 to TRBJ2-3, with D possibly being TRBD2 (6 bases). Between the trimmed V and J ends, which lost 2 bases and 6 bases, there was a span of 15 bases. CDR3 length: 15 amino acids. Germline CDR1 and CDR2: MNHEY and SVGAGI. The CDR3 loop reads CASSYGRGRGDTQYF. Here the CDR3 DNA reads TGTGCCAGCAGTTACGGGCGGGGCCGGGGGGATACGCAGTATTTT.

The chain couples TRBV5-4 to TRBJ1-3, with TRBD1 as a possible D gene (6 bases). This CDR3 has 15 amino acids. Per germline, CDR1 SGHNT and CDR2 YYREEE (reference sequence). V lost 4 bases and J 0 bases, leaving 11 bases between the germline ends. Here the CDR3 reads CASSIDRSSGNTIYF. The CDR3 region has the DNA TGTGCCAGCAGCATCGACAGGAGCTCTGGAAACACCATATATTTT. Together with reference TRBV5-4 and TRBJ1-3, the CDR3 gives the full variable domain: ETGVTQSPTHLIKTRGQQVTLRCSSQSGHNTVSWYQQALGQGPQFIFQYYREEENGRGNFPPRFSGLQFPNYSSELNVNALELDDSALYLCASSIDRSSGNTIYFGEGSWLTVV.

The gene calls are TRBV20-1 and TRBJ2-2; 9 bases agree with TRBD2. Germline CDR1 and CDR2: DFQATT and SNEGSKA (reference sequence). The length of the CDR3 is 17 residues. The J segment lost 7 bases and the V segment lost 5 bases, leaving 17 bases of the junction unmatched. CDR3 residues: CSASPLREGRTLGELFF. CDR3 sequence (DNA): TGCAGTGCTTCCCCTTTGCGGGAGGGCCGAACTCTCGGGGAGCTGTTTTTT.

Only one count was recorded for this clonotype. The V and J genes are TRBV2 and TRBJ2-7, with 8 positions matching TRBD1. From germline, CDR1 is SNHLY and CDR2 FYNNEI. The CDR3 covers 13 residues. After removal of 7 bases from V and 5 bases from J, the junction contained 7 bases not matched to a gene. The CDR3 spells CASTRPGGHEQYF. The CDR3 nucleotides are TGTGCCAGCACACGGCCAGGGGGCCACGAGCAGTACTTC.